A single TCR beta chain is shown here with its context. Its antigen target is currently unknown. Base qualities are not at hand, and no much larger clone is one base apart. The sample has other DNA sequences that encode this CDR3 too. The donors belonged to the validation cohort of about 110 subjects, which was separate from the roughly 670-subject first cohort. Library generation was performed with the immunoSEQ multiplex PCR assay. Concerning the study's data processing: A statistical classification framework was developed to diagnose cytomegalovirus status using the catalog of TCR beta chain sequences. TCRdb re-hosts the immuneACCESS table, in-frame sequences only. Its copies lack some clones; in the studies checked, an unresolved V gene accounts for under half of them, and the cause for the rest is not known. V and J calls plus clone size are reproduced from that table; the DNA served to infer D and trimming. The sample table contains 250,000 to 400,000 clones; only one count was recorded for approximately 86% of them. Approximately 0.96% of the sample is in the top ten clones.

The entry originates in a study of cytomegalovirus exposure and HLA in healthy donors (dated by TCRdb to 2016 to 2017). Describing the broader study: According to a later analysis, the 110 or so validation repertoires were produced on the same platform as the 600 to 850 repertoires of the first cohort. A separate validation cohort of over a hundred different subjects was used in addition to the roughly 670-subject first cohort. To predict cytomegalovirus infection status, the study combined high-throughput TCR immunosequencing, statistical association of individual TCRs with disease status, and machine learning. The aim of the study was to test whether cataloging public T cell receptors could identify signatures of past pathogen exposure.

From V the trimming removes 6 bases and from J it removes 0 bases, while the gene matches leave 4 bases of the junction unaccounted for. The CDR3 sequence holds 14 residues, the cysteine and phenylalanine included. Just CDR3 DNA is preserved here, 42 bases in frame from base 1. Reading the germline V gene gives CDR1 MNHEY and CDR2 SVGAGI. Results the study describes overall, beyond this receptor: The classifier was reported to diagnose cytomegalovirus status with high specificity and sensitivity in both the original and validation cohorts. In a later analysis, TCRs clustered in the first cohort were found to also tend to co-occur in the 110 or so validation repertoires, with 94% of cluster scores above 0. A few of the identified cytomegalovirus-associated TCR beta chains were confirmed in vitro to be specific for cytomegalovirus antigens. While some public TCRs were present in many individuals, most TCR sequences turned up only very rarely across donors. In the study, about 150 TCR beta chains were listed as associated with cytomegalovirus. All 120 or so repertoires were used to score co-occurrence in the validation cohort in a later analysis, because that analysis had no HLA typing for the cohort. The authors suggested that the approach could potentially be extended to other disease states and immunological phenotypes.

The sequence was collected from a young man in good health and CMV-seronegative. The sequencing sample was made of PBMCs. The sequence joins TRBV6-5 to TRBJ2-7; the junction holds 8 bases that match TRBD1. In nucleotide form, the sequence is TGTGCCAGCAGCCGGGACAGGAGCTCCTACGAGCAGTACTTC. It translates to CASSRDRSSYEQYF.